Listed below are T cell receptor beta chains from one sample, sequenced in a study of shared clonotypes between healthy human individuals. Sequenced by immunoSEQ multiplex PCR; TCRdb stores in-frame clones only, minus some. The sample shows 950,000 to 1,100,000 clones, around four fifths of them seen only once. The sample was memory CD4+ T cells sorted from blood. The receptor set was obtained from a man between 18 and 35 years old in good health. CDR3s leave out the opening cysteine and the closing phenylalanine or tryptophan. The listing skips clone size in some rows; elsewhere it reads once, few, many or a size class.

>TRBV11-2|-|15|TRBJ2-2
ASSLSVRESYTGELF
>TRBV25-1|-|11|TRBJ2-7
ASSGTISYEQY
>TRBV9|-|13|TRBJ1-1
ASSVGHGENTEAF
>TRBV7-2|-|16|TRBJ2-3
ASSLVGASGGPQDTQY
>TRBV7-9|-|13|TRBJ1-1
ASSLGGWGVGKAF
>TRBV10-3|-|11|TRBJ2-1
AISEGTSNEQF
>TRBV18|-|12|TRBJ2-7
ASSPDAFTYEQY
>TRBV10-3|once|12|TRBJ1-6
AISPEGGNSPLH
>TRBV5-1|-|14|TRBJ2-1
ASSLGGGITYNEQF
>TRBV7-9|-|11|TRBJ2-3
ASSLPETDTQY
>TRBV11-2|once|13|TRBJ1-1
ASSLRSGLNTEAF
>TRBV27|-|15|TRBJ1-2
ASSSPQDGRLNYGYT
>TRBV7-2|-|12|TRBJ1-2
ASSFAAGGDGYT
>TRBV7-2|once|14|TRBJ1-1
ASSQTGPLSNTEAF
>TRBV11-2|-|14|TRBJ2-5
ASSLDQGGNQETQY
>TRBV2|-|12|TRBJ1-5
ASSDPRGTQPQH
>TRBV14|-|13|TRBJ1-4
ASSQSGRSNEKLF
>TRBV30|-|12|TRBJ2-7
AWSVGSPPYEQY
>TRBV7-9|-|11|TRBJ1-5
ASSVRGNQPQH
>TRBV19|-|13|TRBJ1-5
ASTPRGEGNQPQH
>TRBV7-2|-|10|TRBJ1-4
ASRQAGEKLF